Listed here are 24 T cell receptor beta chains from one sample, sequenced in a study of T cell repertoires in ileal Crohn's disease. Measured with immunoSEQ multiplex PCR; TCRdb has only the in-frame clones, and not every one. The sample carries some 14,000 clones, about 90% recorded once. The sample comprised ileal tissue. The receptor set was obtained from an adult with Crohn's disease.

CDR3 loop: CASSPGTKGTQYF. CDR3 nucleotide sequence: TGTGCCAGCAGCCCCGGGACTAAAGGGACCCAGTACTTC. This chain connects TRBV7-2 to TRBJ2-5; 7 nucleotides align to TRBD2. The CDR3 extends over 13 amino acids. V lost 5 bases to trimming and J lost 7 bases; unmatched junction nucleotides: 7. Germline V CDR1 and CDR2: SGHTA, FQGNSA.

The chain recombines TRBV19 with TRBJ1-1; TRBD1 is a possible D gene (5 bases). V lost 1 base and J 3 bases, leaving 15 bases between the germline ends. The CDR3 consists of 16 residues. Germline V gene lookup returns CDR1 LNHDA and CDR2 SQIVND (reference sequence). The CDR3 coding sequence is TGTGCCAGTAGTATAGTAGGTCAGGGCAAGGACACTGAAGCTTTCTTT. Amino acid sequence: CASSIVGQGKDTEAFF. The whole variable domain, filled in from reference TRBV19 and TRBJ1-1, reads DGGITQSPKYLFRKEGQNVTLSCEQNLNHDAMYWYRQDPGQGLRLIYYSQIVNDFQKGDIAEGYSVSREKKESFPLTVTSAQKNPTAFYLCASSIVGQGKDTEAFFGQGTRLTVV.

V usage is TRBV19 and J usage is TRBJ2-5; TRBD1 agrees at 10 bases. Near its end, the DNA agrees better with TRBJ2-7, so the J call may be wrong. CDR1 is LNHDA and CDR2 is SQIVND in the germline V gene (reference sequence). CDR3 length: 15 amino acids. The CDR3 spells CASSPWTGGSYEQYF. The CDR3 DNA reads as TGTGCCAGTAGTCCCTGGACAGGGGGCTCCTACGAGCAGTACTTC.

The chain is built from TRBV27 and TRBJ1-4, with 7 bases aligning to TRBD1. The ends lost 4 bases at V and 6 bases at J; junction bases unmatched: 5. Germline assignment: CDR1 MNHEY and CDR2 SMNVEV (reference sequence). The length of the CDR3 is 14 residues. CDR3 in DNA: TGTGCCAGCAGTTCGGGACAGCACTATGAAAAACTGTTTTTT. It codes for CASSSGQHYEKLFF.

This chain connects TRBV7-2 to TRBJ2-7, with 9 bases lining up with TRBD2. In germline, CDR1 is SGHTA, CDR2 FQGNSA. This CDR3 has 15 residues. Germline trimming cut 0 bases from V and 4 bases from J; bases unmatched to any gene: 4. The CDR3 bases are TGTGCCAGCAGCTTAGCGTGGCGGGAGGGATACGAGCAGTACTTC. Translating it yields CASSLAWREGYEQYF. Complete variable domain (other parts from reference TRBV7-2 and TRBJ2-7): GAGVSQSPSNKVTEKGKDVELRCDPISGHTALYWYRQSLGQGLEFLIYFQGNSAPDKSGLPSDRFSAERTGGSVSTLTIQRTQQEDSAVYLCASSLAWREGYEQYFGPGTRLTVT.

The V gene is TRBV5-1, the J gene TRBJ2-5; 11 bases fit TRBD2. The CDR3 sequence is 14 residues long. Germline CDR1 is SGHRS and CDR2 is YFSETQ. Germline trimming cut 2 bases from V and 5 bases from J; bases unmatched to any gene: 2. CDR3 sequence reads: CASSFSGGAETQYF. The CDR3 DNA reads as TGCGCCAGCAGCTTTAGCGGGGGGGCGGAGACCCAGTACTTC.

The CDR3 protein is CVVTLAGGPDTQYF. The CDR3 DNA reads TGTGTCGTTACCCTGGCGGGGGGGCCGGATACGCAGTATTTT. This rearrangement joins TRBV30 to TRBJ2-3; 9 nucleotides align to TRBD2. In germline, CDR1 is GTSNPN, CDR2 SVGIG (reference sequence). The CDR3 is 14 amino acids.

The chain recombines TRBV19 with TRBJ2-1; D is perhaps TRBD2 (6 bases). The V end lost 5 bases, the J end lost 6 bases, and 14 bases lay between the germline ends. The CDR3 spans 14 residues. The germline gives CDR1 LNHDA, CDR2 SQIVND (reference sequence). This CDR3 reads CASSHRGGSNEQFF. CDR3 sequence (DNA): TGTGCCAGTAGTCACCGAGGAGGGTCCAATGAGCAGTTCTTC.

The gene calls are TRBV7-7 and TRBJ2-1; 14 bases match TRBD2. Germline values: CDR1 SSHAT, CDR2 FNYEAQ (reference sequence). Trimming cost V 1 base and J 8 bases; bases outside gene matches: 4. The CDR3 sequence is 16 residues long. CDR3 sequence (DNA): TGTGCCAGCAGCTTAGGGGCGGGACTAGCGGGAGATGAGCAGTTCTTC. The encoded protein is CASSLGAGLAGDEQFF.

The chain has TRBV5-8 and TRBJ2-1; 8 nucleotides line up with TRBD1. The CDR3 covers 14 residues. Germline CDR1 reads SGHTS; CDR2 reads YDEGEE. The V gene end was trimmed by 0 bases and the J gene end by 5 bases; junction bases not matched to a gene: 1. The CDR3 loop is CASSLGTGNNEQFF. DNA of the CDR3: TGTGCCAGCAGCTTGGGGACAGGGAACAATGAGCAGTTCTTC.

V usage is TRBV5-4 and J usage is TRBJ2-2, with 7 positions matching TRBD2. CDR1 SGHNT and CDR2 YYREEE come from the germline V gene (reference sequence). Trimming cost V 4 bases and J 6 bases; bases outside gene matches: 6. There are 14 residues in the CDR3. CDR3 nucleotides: TGTGCCAGCAGCGGGGGGGTAGCATCCGGGGAGCTGTTTTTT. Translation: CASSGGVASGELFF.

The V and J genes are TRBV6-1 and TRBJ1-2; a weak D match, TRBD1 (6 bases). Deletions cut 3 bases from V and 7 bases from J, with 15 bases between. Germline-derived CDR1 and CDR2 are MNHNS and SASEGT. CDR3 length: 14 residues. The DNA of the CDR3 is TGTGCCAGCAGTGAGACGGGGGGCGACTTTGGCTACACCTTC. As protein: CASSETGGDFGYTF.

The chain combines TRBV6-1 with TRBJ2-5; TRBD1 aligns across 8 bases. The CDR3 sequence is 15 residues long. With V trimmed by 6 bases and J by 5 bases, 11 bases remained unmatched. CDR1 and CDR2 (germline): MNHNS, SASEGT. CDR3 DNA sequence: TGTGCCAGCAGCCCGGGTCCAGGGGGCGGGGAGACCCAGTACTTC. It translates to CASSPGPGGGETQYF.

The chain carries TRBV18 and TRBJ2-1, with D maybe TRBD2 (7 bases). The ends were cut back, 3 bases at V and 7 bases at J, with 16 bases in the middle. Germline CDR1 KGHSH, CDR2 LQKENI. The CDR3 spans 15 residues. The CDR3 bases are TGTGCCAGCTCACCCCTTGCGGGGGCGGGTAATGAGCAGTTCTTC. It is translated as CASSPLAGAGNEQFF.

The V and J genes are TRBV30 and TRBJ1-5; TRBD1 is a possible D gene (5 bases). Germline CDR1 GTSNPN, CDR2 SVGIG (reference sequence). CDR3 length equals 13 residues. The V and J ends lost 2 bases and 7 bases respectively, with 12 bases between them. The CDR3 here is CAWSFGGGQPQHF. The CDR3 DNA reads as TGTGCCTGGAGTTTCGGGGGAGGACAGCCCCAGCATTTT.

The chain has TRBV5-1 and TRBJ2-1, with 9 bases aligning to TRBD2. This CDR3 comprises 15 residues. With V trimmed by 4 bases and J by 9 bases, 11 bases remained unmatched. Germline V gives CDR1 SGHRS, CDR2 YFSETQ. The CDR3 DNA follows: TGCGCCAGCAGCAGTGGCGGGGGGGCCCGTGGTGAGCAGTTCTTC. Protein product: CASSSGGGARGEQFF.

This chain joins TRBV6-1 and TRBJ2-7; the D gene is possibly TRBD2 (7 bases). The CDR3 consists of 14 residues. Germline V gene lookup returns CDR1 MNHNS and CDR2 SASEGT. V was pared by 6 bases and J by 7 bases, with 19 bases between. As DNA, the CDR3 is TGTGCCAGCAGGGACCTAGCGGAGGGGGAGGAGCAGTACTTC. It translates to CASRDLAEGEEQYF.

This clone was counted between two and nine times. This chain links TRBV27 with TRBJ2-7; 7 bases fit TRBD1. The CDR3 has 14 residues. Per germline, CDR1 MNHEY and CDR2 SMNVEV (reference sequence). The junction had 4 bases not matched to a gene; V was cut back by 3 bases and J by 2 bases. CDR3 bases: TGTGCCAGCAGTTTCGACAGGGACCCCTACGAGCAGTACTTC. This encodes CASSFDRDPYEQYF.

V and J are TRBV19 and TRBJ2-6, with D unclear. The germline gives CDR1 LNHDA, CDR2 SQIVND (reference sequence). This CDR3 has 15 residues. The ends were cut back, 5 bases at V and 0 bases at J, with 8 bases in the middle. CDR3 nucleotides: TGTGCCAGTAGTCCCGGGTTCTCTGGGGCCAACGTCCTGACTTTC. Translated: CASSPGFSGANVLTF.

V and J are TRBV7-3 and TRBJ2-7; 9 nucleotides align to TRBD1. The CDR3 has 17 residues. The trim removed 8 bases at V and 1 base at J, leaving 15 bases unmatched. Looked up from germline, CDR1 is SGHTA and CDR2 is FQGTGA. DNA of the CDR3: TGTGCCAGCCACGAAAACAACGAGGGACAGGGATCCTACGAGCAGTACTTC. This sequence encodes CASHENNEGQGSYEQYF.

CDR3: CASSPLSRMAEAFF. In DNA, the CDR3 is TGTGCCAGCTCACCCCTATCTCGTATGGCTGAAGCTTTCTTT. The rearrangement uses TRBV18 and TRBJ1-1, with D hard to call. V was pared by 3 bases and J by 6 bases, with 14 bases between. Germline V gene data show CDR1 as KGHSH and CDR2 as LQKENI. The CDR3 totals 14 residues. Together with reference TRBV18 and TRBJ1-1, the CDR3 gives the full variable domain: NAGVMQNPRHLVRRRGQEARLRCSPMKGHSHVYWYRQLPEEGLKFMVYLQKENIIDESGMPKERFSAEFPKEGPSILRIQQVVRGDSAAYFCASSPLSRMAEAFFGQGTRLTVV.

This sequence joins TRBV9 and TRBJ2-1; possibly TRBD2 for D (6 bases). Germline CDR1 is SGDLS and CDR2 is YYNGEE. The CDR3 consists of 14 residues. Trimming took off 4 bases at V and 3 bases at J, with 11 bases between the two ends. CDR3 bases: TGTGCCAGCAGCAGAACTAGCAGCTACAATGAGCAGTTCTTC. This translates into CASSRTSSYNEQFF. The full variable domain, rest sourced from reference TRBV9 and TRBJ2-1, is DSGVTQTPKHLITATGQRVTLRCSPRSGDLSVYWYQQSLDQGLQFLIQYYNGEERAKGNILERFSAQQFPDLHSELNLSSLELGDSALYFCASSRTSSYNEQFFGPGTRLTVL.

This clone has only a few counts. This CDR3 is CASSPRGGASGYTF. The CDR3 nucleotides read TGTGCCAGCAGCCCCCGAGGGGGGGCAAGTGGCTACACCTTC. The rearrangement links TRBV7-9 to TRBJ1-2; the D gene is possibly TRBD1 (6 bases). The germline CDR1 and CDR2 sequences are SEHNR and FQNEAQ (reference sequence). The CDR3 is 14 residues long. The V end lost 5 bases, the J end lost 7 bases, and 17 bases lay between the germline ends.

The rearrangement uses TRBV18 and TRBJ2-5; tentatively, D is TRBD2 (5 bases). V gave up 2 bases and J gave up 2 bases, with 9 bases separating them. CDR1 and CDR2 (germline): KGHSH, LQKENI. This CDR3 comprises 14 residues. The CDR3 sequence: CASSPGSAQETQYF. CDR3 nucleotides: TGTGCCAGCTCACCAGGTAGCGCTCAAGAGACCCAGTACTTC.